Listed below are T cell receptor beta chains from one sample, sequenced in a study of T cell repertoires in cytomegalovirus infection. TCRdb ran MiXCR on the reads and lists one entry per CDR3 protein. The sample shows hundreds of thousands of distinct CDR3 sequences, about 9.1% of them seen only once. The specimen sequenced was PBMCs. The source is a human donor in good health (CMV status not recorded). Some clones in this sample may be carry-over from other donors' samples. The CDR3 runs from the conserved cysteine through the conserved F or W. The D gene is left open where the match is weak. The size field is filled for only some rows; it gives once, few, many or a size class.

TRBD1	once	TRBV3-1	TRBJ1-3	CASSQARDRRNTIYF	TGTGCCAGCAGCCAAGCCCGGGACAGGCGAAACACCATATATTTT
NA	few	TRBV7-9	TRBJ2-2	CASSPVGSTGELFF	TGTGCCAGCAGCCCCGTAGGGAGCACCGGGGAGCTGTTTTTT
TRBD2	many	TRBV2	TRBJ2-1	CATAGLAVNEQFF	TGTGCCACCGCGGGACTAGCAGTCAATGAGCAGTTCTTC
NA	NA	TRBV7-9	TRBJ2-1	CASSLVGGLNNEQFF	TGTGCCAGCAGCTTAGTGGGGGGGCTCAACAATGAGCAGTTCTTC
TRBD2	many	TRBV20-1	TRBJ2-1	CSARLLAGLHNEQFF	TGCAGTGCTAGGCTACTAGCGGGGCTCCACAATGAGCAGTTCTTC
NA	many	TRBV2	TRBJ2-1	CASSESRLNEQFF	TGTGCCAGCAGTGAGTCCAGACTCAATGAGCAGTTCTTC
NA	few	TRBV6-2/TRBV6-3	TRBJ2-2	CASSYRGTGELFF	TGTGCCAGCAGTTATCGGGGCACCGGGGAGCTGTTTTTT
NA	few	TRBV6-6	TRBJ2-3	CASSYWDFTDTQYF	TGTGCCAGCAGTTACTGGGACTTCACAGATACGCAGTATTTT
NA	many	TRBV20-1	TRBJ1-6	CSARDRSKGWNSPLHF	TGCAGTGCTAGAGATCGTAGTAAAGGGTGGAATTCACCCCTCCACTTT
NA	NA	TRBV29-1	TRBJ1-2	CSVAPHLSAGGYTF	TGCAGCGTAGCCCCTCACCTCTCTGCTGGTGGCTACACCTTC
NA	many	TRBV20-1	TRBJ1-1	CSASSGLRNTEAFF	TGCAGTGCTAGTTCAGGTCTTCGGAACACTGAAGCTTTCTTT
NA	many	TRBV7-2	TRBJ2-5	CASSDYKPTQYF	TGTGCCAGCAGCGATTATAAGCCGACCCAGTACTTC
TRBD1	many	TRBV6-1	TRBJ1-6	CASRLDRAIGNSPLHF	TGTGCCAGCAGATTGGACAGGGCCATTGGGAATTCACCCCTCCACTTT
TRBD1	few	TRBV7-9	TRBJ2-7	CASSYRDRAYEQYF	TGTGCCAGCAGCTACAGGGACAGGGCATACGAGCAGTACTTC
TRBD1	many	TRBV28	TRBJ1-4	CASSLKGAGEKLFF	TGTGCCAGCAGTTTGAAGGGGGCGGGCGAAAAACTGTTTTTT
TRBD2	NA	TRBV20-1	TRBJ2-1	CSALAGGRNNEQFF	TGCAGTGCATTAGCGGGGGGGCGGAACAATGAGCAGTTCTTC